The source of this TCR beta chain is a study of T cell changes during pregnancy in multiple sclerosis. Assay: immunoSEQ multiplex PCR; the TCRdb copy retains only in-frame clones and omits some. The repertoire has tens of thousands of clones, approximately 90% of them found once; the top ten carry 8.5% to 10%. The specimen comprised CD8+ T cells from peripheral blood mononuclear cells, sampled in the first trimester of pregnancy. The sequence came from a female donor with multiple sclerosis, enrolled in a pregnancy study.

CDR3 DNA sequence: TGTGCCAGCAACCCCGGGGAGGGAAACACCATATATTTT. Translation: CASNPGEGNTIYF. The rearrangement uses TRBV2 and TRBJ1-3; the D is unclear. V lost 7 bases and J 4 bases, leaving 11 bases between the germline ends. Germline CDR1 is SNHLY and CDR2 is FYNNEI. This CDR3 is built from 13 residues.